This T cell receptor beta chain was recovered during a study of cytomegalovirus exposure and HLA in healthy donors. Across the whole study: Within an early data release were about 85 million unique TCRs drawn from HLA-typed donors.

PCR used 60 Vbeta primers and 13 Jbeta primers. Measured with immunoSEQ multiplex PCR; TCRdb has only the in-frame clones, and not every one. Of tens of thousands of clones listed, roughly 60% are singletons. Remarks on this clone: Its antigen is unknown.

Germline V gives CDR1 SEHNR, CDR2 FQNEAQ (reference sequence). This CDR3 region has 12 residues. The V gene lost 1 base and the J gene lost 7 bases, with 7 bases spanning the gap. Study-level results: In a later analysis, HLA-C alleles had the fewest associated TCRs, DRB1 alleles the most.

The sequence was collected from a woman aged 45-60 years in good health and CMV-seropositive. Sequenced: PBMCs. This chain connects TRBV7-9 to TRBJ1-1; D gene unclear. The CDR3 nucleotides read TGTGCCAGCAGCTTAGGCGACATTGAAGCTTTCTTT. Translated: CASSLGDIEAFF.